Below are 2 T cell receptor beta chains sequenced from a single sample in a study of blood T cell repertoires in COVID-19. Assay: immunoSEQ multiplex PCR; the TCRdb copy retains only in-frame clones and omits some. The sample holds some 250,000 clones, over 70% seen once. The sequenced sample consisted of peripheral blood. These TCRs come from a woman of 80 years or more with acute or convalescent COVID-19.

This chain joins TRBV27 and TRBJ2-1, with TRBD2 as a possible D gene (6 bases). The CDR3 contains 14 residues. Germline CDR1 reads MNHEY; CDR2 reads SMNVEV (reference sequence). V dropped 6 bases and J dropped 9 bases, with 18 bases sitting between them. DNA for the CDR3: TGTGCCAGCAGGGGTAGCGGCCATGGCCCTGAGCAGTTCTTC. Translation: CASRGSGHGPEQFF.

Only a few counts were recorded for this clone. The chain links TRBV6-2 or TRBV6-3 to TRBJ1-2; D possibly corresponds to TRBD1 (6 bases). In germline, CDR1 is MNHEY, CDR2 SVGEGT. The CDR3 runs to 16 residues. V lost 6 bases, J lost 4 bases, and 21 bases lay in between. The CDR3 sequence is CASSDGGPPKRYGYTF. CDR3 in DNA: TGTGCCAGCAGCGACGGGGGGCCCCCTAAACGCTATGGCTACACCTTC.